Listed here are 11 T cell receptor beta chains from one sample, sequenced in a study of T cells in Graves' hyperthyroidism and ophthalmopathy. Researchers amplified the TCR beta CDR3 regions from RNA transcripts. Primed by the HTBI set, a first-round RT-PCR was run on the TCR CDR3. TCRdb re-derived calls from the multiplex PCR reads in MiXCR, one entry per CDR3 protein. The sample includes about 560,000 distinct CDR3 sequences, around 17% of them seen just once. The sample was blood. All receptors come from a young woman with Graves' hyperthyroidism.

This clonotype was found a few times. This chain joins TRBV20-1 and TRBJ1-4; D is uncertain. The germline V gene encodes CDR1 DFQATT and CDR2 SNEGSKA (reference sequence). V was clipped by 5 bases and J by 8 bases, with 15 bases between them. The CDR3 sequence is 13 residues long. In DNA form, the CDR3 reads TGCAGTGCTCCGAAAGACCCCAAGGAAAAACTGTTTTTT. This translates into CSAPKDPKEKLFF.

The table lists this clonotype with a few counts. V usage is TRBV2 and J usage is TRBJ2-2, with TRBD2 as a possible D gene (6 bases). The ends were cut back, 4 bases at V and 2 bases at J, with 11 bases in the middle. Germline CDR1 is SNHLY and CDR2 is FYNNEI. CDR3 length: 15 amino acids. The CDR3 DNA follows: TGTGCCAGCAGTGGGGCGGGGTCAAACACCGGGGAGCTGTTTTTT. Encoded protein: CASSGAGSNTGELFF.

In this sample, this clonotype turned up many times. This CDR3 reads CASSDNRGYTF. CDR3 DNA sequence: TGTGCCAGCAGCGATAACAGAGGCTACACCTTC. The chain links TRBV12-3 or TRBV12-4 to TRBJ1-2; D gene uncertain. The CDR3 has 11 amino acids. The V and J ends lost 6 bases and 8 bases respectively, with 10 bases between them.

This clonotype was counted ten times or more. The chain is built from TRBV7-9 and TRBJ1-5, with TRBD1 identical over 8 bases. Germline assignment: CDR1 SEHNR and CDR2 FQNEAQ (reference sequence). V dropped 4 bases and J dropped 8; count of bases not matched to a gene: 1. The CDR3 is 12 residues long. The CDR3 nucleotides read TGTGCCAGCAGCTCGACAGGGGAGCCCCAGCATTTT. Its protein is CASSSTGEPQHF.

This clonotype was observed a handful of times. This sequence joins TRBV7-6 and TRBJ2-1, with 9 bases fitting TRBD2. Unmatched junction bases numbered 5, after V lost 6 bases and J lost 8 bases. Germline CDR1 SGHVS, CDR2 FNYEAQ. This CDR3 region has 13 residues. The CDR3 loop is CASSSSGVHEQFF. The CDR3 DNA is TGTGCCAGCAGTTCTAGCGGGGTCCATGAGCAGTTCTTC. Looking up the rest from reference TRBV7-6 and TRBJ2-1 gives the full variable domain: GAGVSQSPRYKVTKRGQDVALRCDPISGHVSLYWYRQALGQGPEFLTYFNYEAQQDKSGLPNDRFSAERPEGSISTLTIQRTEQRDSAMYRCASSSSGVHEQFFGPGTRLTVL.

The rearrangement uses TRBV13 and TRBJ2-1; 8 nucleotides align to TRBD2. CDR3 length equals 16 residues. Per the germline V gene, CDR1 is PRHDT and CDR2 is FYEKMQ (reference sequence). V shed 7 bases, J shed 9 bases, and the junction held 17 bases outside the gene matches. The DNA for the CDR3 is TGTGCCAGCACCAAAGGGGTCGAGCGGGAGAATGGTGAGCAGTTCTTC. Its translation: CASTKGVERENGEQFF. Based on the CDR3 plus reference TRBV13 and TRBJ2-1, the full variable domain is AAGVIQSPRHLIKEKRETATLKCYPIPRHDTVYWYQQGPGQDPQFLISFYEKMQSDKGSIPDRFSAQQFSDYHSELNMSSLELGDSALYFCASTKGVERENGEQFFGPGTRLTVL.

The rearrangement uses TRBV7-2 and TRBJ2-3, with a tentative D call TRBD1 (7 bases). With 7 bases removed from V and 1 base from J, the gap between germline ends came to 18 bases. Germline V gene sequence: CDR1 SGHTA, CDR2 FQGNSA. The CDR3 consists of 16 residues. The DNA of the CDR3 is TGTGCCAGCACCTTGTACAGGGGAGGCGGCACAGATACGCAGTATTTT. Amino acids: CASTLYRGGGTDTQYF.

This clonotype was counted ten times or more. The J gene is TRBJ2-7, the V gene TRBV12-3 or TRBV12-4; possible D gene TRBD2, 7 bases. The V and J ends lost 5 bases and 1 base respectively, with 15 bases between them. The CDR3 consists of 15 residues. The CDR3 sequence is CASSPGLGGSYEQYF. CDR3 in DNA: TGTGCCAGCAGTCCTGGACTAGGGGGGTCCTACGAGCAGTACTTC.

This clonotype was counted ten times or more. The V and J genes are TRBV20-1 and TRBJ2-3; 11 bases line up with TRBD2. This CDR3 comprises 15 residues. From germline, CDR1 is DFQATT and CDR2 SNEGSKA (reference sequence). The V and J ends lost 6 bases and 4 bases, in that order; junction bases with no gene match: 9. CDR3 amino acids: CSADHSGGAADTQYF. The CDR3 DNA is TGCAGTGCGGACCATAGCGGGGGGGCGGCAGATACGCAGTATTTT.

V gene TRBV6-1 combines with J gene TRBJ1-1; D unresolved. The CDR3 covers 15 residues. Deletions cut 0 bases from V and 1 base from J, with 9 bases between. Germline V lookup: CDR1 MNHNS, CDR2 SASEGT. The CDR3 region is CASSEAEVTNTEAFF. DNA for the CDR3: TGTGCCAGCAGTGAAGCGGAAGTAACGAACACTGAAGCTTTCTTT.

This clonotype was observed at least ten times. This chain joins TRBV3-1 and TRBJ2-1; unclear D gene. Germline V gives CDR1 LGHDT, CDR2 YNNKEL (reference sequence). V was cut by 0 bases and J by 4 bases, with 7 bases left in between. This CDR3 is built from 14 residues. The DNA for the CDR3 is TGTGCCAGCAGCCAAGATTTCCGGTACAATGAGCAGTTCTTC. It encodes CASSQDFRYNEQFF.